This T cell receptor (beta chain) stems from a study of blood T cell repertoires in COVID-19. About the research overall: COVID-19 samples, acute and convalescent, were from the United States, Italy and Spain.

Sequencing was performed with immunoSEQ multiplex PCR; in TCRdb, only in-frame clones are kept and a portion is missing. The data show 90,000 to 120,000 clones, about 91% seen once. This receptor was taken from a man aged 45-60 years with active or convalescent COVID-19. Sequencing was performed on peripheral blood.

CDR3 in DNA: TGCGCCAGCAGCCAAGATCGAGGGGGCGTCTATGGCTACACCTTC. Its translation: CASSQDRGGVYGYTF. J is TRBJ1-2 and V is TRBV4-3; 7 positions match TRBD1. The CDR3 runs to 15 residues. Germline V gene data show CDR1 as LGHNA and CDR2 as YSLEER. The V gene end was trimmed by 0 bases and the J gene end by 4 bases; junction bases not matched to a gene: 5.